Below, 29 T cell receptor beta chains from the same sample are listed, as sequenced in a study of T cells in Graves' hyperthyroidism and ophthalmopathy. The CDR3 regions of TCR beta were amplified from RNA transcripts. The TCR CDR3 first-round RT-PCR relied on the HTBI primer set. TCRdb itself ran the multiplex PCR reads through MiXCR, one entry per CDR3 protein. The top ten hold 15% to 20% of the sample, which has roughly 500,000 distinct CDR3 sequences, around 42% seen once. Material: peripheral blood or thyroid tissue (not recorded which). All receptors come from an adult woman with Graves' disease, either hyperthyroidism or ophthalmopathy (not recorded which).

This clonotype was seen only a few times. V gene TRBV7-9 combines with J gene TRBJ1-2; unclear D gene. Trimming took 6 bases from V and 12 from J, leaving 17 bases between them. This CDR3 has 12 amino acids. Per germline, CDR1 SEHNR and CDR2 FQNEAQ (reference sequence). Here the CDR3 reads CASRSADSGNTF. As DNA, the CDR3 is TGTGCCAGCAGGAGCGCGGACTCTGGAAACACCTTC.

This sequence joins TRBV20-1 and TRBJ1-4; TRBD1 matches 7 bases. The CDR3 totals 14 residues. Trimming cost V 6 bases and J 8 bases; bases outside gene matches: 12. Looked up from germline, CDR1 is DFQATT and CDR2 is SNEGSKA (reference sequence). The CDR3 region is CSASDREGGEKLFF. CDR3 coding DNA: TGCAGTGCCTCCGACAGGGAAGGGGGGGAAAAACTGTTTTTT.

This clonotype was counted ten times or more. V usage is TRBV6-6 and J usage is TRBJ1-1, with D perhaps TRBD1 (6 bases). The CDR3 consists of 12 residues. V lost 4 bases and J 11 bases, leaving 14 bases between the germline ends. Per germline, CDR1 MNHNY and CDR2 SVGAGI (reference sequence). CDR3 in amino acids: CASSSHRAGAFF. The CDR3 nucleotides read TGTGCCAGCAGTTCCCACAGGGCGGGGGCTTTCTTT.

This clonotype came up many times. The V call is TRBV2, the J call TRBJ1-6; D gene unclear. Trimming took off 5 bases at V and 4 bases at J, with 15 bases between the two ends. The CDR3 length is 16 residues. The germline gives CDR1 SNHLY, CDR2 FYNNEI. The CDR3 nucleotides read TGTGCCAGCAGTTTGGACCCTAGCGAATATAATTCACCCCTCCACTTT. Translating gives CASSLDPSEYNSPLHF.

Notes on this clonotype: One end of the junction does not line up with germline, which may come from a read error. The chain recombines TRBV10-3 with TRBJ1-3; D gene ambiguous. The length of the CDR3 is 14 residues. Per the germline V gene, CDR1 is ENHRY and CDR2 is SYGVKD. The CDR3 DNA sequence: TGTGCCATCAGTGAGGGTCGCTCTGGGAACACCATATATTTT. This gives the protein CAISEGRSGNTIYF.

This clonotype occurred many times. The chain has TRBV9 and TRBJ1-3; no reliable D call. Germline V gives CDR1 SGDLS, CDR2 YYNGEE. The V end was cut by 3 bases, the J end by 0 bases, with 13 bases between. CDR3 length: 16 residues. CDR3 bases: TGTGCCAGCAGCGAAGGGTACAGATCCTCTGGAAACACCATATATTTT. Translation gives CASSEGYRSSGNTIYF.

About this clonotype itself: Here the CDR3 omits its conserved ending phenylalanine or tryptophan, so a read error is the likely source. The chain uses TRBV5-1 and TRBJ1-1; perhaps TRBD1 as D (5 bases). V was clipped by 0 bases and J by 1 base, with 10 bases between them. CDR3 length equals 15 residues. The germline CDR1 and CDR2 sequences are SGHRS and YFSETQ. CDR3 sequence: CASSLALGQNTEAFL. The CDR3 nucleotides are TGCGCCAGCAGCTTGGCCCTCGGACAGAACACTGAAGCTTTCCTT.

This sequence joins TRBV6-1 and TRBJ1-2; the D gene is possibly TRBD1 (6 bases). Germline V CDR1 and CDR2: MNHNS, SASEGT. The CDR3 runs to 14 residues. V was clipped by 6 bases and J by 7 bases, with 18 bases between them. The CDR3 bases are TGTGCCAGCAGCAATATGCCCGGGGGCGGTGGCTACACCTTC. This codes for CASSNMPGGGGYTF.

V gene TRBV2 combines with J gene TRBJ1-5; D possibly corresponds to TRBD1 (6 bases). Germline values: CDR1 SNHLY, CDR2 FYNNEI. V was pared by 1 base and J by 4 bases, with 11 bases between. The CDR3 loop spans 15 amino acids. CDR3 protein: CASSEGTAENQPQHF. The CDR3 DNA sequence: TGTGCCAGCAGTGAAGGGACAGCCGAAAATCAGCCCCAGCATTTT.

This clonotype was found many times. The chain carries TRBV29-1 and TRBJ2-5; D gene unclear. The CDR3 length is 13 residues. Trimming pared 4 bases from V and 4 bases from J, leaving 13 bases between. The germline V gene encodes CDR1 SQVTM and CDR2 ANQGSEA. CDR3 loop: CSVAFSWAETQYF. The CDR3 DNA follows: TGCAGCGTTGCGTTTTCGTGGGCAGAGACCCAGTACTTC.

In regard to this clonotype: One end of the junction fails to match germline, which may point to a read error. The chain couples TRBV7-7 to TRBJ2-5; D could derive from TRBD1 or TRBD2 (10 bases each). The CDR3 is 16 amino acids. The V gene's germline CDR1 is SSHAT and CDR2 FNYEAQ (reference sequence). CDR3 sequence (DNA): TGTGCTAGCAGCATAACTAGCGGGACAGGGGAAGAGACCCAGTACTTC. This sequence encodes CASSITSGTGEETQYF.

The table lists this clonotype with many counts. The chain recombines TRBV11-3 with TRBJ2-2; possible D gene TRBD2, 7 bases. The length of the CDR3 is 15 residues. From germline, CDR1 is SGHNT and CDR2 YENEEA. Between the trimmed V and J ends, which lost 5 bases and 4 bases, there was a span of 14 bases. As DNA, the CDR3 is TGTGCCAGCAGCGAGGGGGGGCGCGGCACCGGGGAGCTGTTTTTT. Translating gives CASSEGGRGTGELFF.

This clonotype has ten or more counts. This chain links TRBV10-3 with TRBJ2-2; D is uncertain. V lost 6 bases and J 7 bases, leaving 9 bases between the germline ends. The germline gives CDR1 ENHRY, CDR2 SYGVKD. The CDR3 contains 12 residues. The CDR3 bases are TGTGCCATCAGCCCCAAGGTCGGGGAGCTGTTTTTT. It codes for CAISPKVGELFF.

The table lists this clonotype with many counts. The rearrangement uses TRBV2 and TRBJ2-7, with D perhaps being TRBD1 or TRBD2 (6 bases each). The CDR3 is 15 residues long. The V gene's germline CDR1 is SNHLY and CDR2 FYNNEI. The V end was cut by 1 base, the J end by 2 bases, with 12 bases between. This CDR3 is CASSEGGAPAYEQYF. In nucleotides, the CDR3 is TGTGCCAGCAGTGAAGGGGGGGCCCCAGCCTACGAGCAGTACTTC.

Only a few counts were recorded for this clonotype. The chain carries TRBV10-3 and TRBJ2-7; tentatively, D is TRBD1 (7 bases). CDR1 is ENHRY, CDR2 SYGVKD, per germline. CDR3 length equals 13 residues. V shed 7 bases and J shed 6 bases, with 16 bases lying between them. CDR3 sequence reads: CAINPIQGGEQYF. CDR3 bases: TGTGCCATCAACCCGATCCAGGGGGGCGAGCAGTACTTC.

This clonotype was picked up a small number of times. The chain has TRBV7-8 and TRBJ1-4; possibly TRBD1 for D (6 bases). The CDR3 spans 16 residues. Trimming removed 4 bases at V and 6 bases at J, with 18 bases between. CDR1 and CDR2 (germline): SGHVS, FQNEAQ. CDR3 DNA: TGTGCCAGCAGCTCCGCCCACAGGGAAGTGGATGAAAAACTGTTTTTT. Residues: CASSSAHREVDEKLFF.

The rearrangement joins TRBV20-1 to TRBJ2-5; 9 bases agree with TRBD2. Trimming removed 6 bases from V and 5 bases from J; junction bases left unmatched: 13. The CDR3 has 15 amino acids. Germline values: CDR1 DFQATT, CDR2 SNEGSKA (reference sequence). The CDR3 DNA reads TGCAGTGCCGGAGATGGCGGGAGGGCCTCCGAGACCCAGTACTTC. Residues: CSAGDGGRASETQYF.

This clonotype was observed many times. This CDR3 reads CASSPSQGQPQHF. In nucleotides, the CDR3 is TGTGCCAGCAGTCCCTCCCAGGGTCAGCCCCAGCATTTT. The chain couples TRBV2 to TRBJ1-5; perhaps TRBD1 as D (5 bases). V lost 5 bases and J lost 6, with 11 bases in between. This CDR3 is built from 13 residues. Germline V CDR1 and CDR2: SNHLY, FYNNEI.

This clonotype occurred a few times. The J gene is TRBJ1-1, the V gene TRBV7-9, with D unclear. This CDR3 region has 14 residues. Trimming cost V 0 bases and J 0 bases, with 5 bases left between them. CDR1 SEHNR and CDR2 FQNEAQ come from the germline V gene (reference sequence). For the CDR3, the DNA is TGTGCCAGCAGCTTAGCTAATATGAACACTGAAGCTTTCTTT. The encoded protein is CASSLANMNTEAFF.

The J gene is TRBJ1-2, the V gene TRBV20-1; 12 bases match TRBD1. In germline, CDR1 is DFQATT, CDR2 SNEGSKA (reference sequence). This CDR3 comprises 16 residues. J lost 3 bases, V lost 5 bases, and 10 bases had no gene match. The CDR3 spells CSAARPGQGADYGYTF. CDR3 DNA sequence: TGCAGTGCTGCCCGACCGGGACAGGGGGCGGACTATGGCTACACCTTC.

The sample holds a few counts of this clonotype. The genes are TRBV10-2 and TRBJ2-6; 7 bases agree with TRBD1. Germline CDR1 reads WSHSY; CDR2 reads SAAADI. CDR3 size: 15 residues. Trimming removed 6 bases from V and 0 bases from J; junction bases left unmatched: 2. The CDR3: CASRYRGSGANVLTF. DNA for the CDR3: TGCGCCAGCAGATACAGGGGCTCTGGGGCCAACGTCCTGACTTTC.

The chain has TRBV7-8 and TRBJ1-2; D not certain. The CDR3 extends over 16 amino acids. Germline V CDR1 and CDR2: SGHVS, FQNEAQ. V shed 4 bases and J shed 5 bases, with 20 bases lying between them. CDR3 nucleotides: TGTGCCAGCAGCTCACTATTGTTAGGAAAAGGGTATGGCTACACCTTC. Its protein is CASSSLLLGKGYGYTF. The full variable domain, rest sourced from reference TRBV7-8 and TRBJ1-2, is GAGVSQSPRYKVAKRGQDVALRCDPISGHVSLFWYQQALGQGPEFLTYFQNEAQLDKSGLPSDRFFAERPEGSVSTLKIQRTQQEDSAVYLCASSSLLLGKGYGYTFGSGTRLTVV.

This clonotype has at least ten counts. The genes are TRBV20-1 and TRBJ2-7, with 11 positions matching TRBD2. This CDR3 has 15 residues. Germline trimming cut 1 base from V and 2 bases from J; bases unmatched to any gene: 4. Germline V CDR1 and CDR2: DFQATT, SNEGSKA (reference sequence). The CDR3 here is CSARGGTSGAYEQYF. The CDR3 DNA is TGCAGTGCTAGAGGCGGGACTAGCGGAGCCTACGAGCAGTACTTC.

The V and J genes are TRBV6-1 and TRBJ1-3; TRBD1 is a possible D gene (5 bases). Deletions cut 11 bases from V and 0 bases from J, with 17 bases between. The CDR3 sequence is 15 residues long. CDR1 and CDR2 from the germline V gene are MNHNS and SASEGT. CDR3 amino acids: CAGNLRGDSGNTIYF. For the CDR3, the DNA is TGTGCCGGCAATCTACGGGGGGACTCTGGAAACACCATATATTTT.

This clonotype was observed a few times. This rearrangement joins TRBV29-1 to TRBJ2-7, with 8 bases that match TRBD2. The CDR3 covers 14 residues. The junction had 6 bases not matched to a gene; V was cut back by 3 bases and J by 2 bases. Germline CDR1 and CDR2: SQVTM and ANQGSEA. The CDR3 DNA follows: TGCAGCGTTGAGCCCAGCGGGAGTGCCTACGAGCAGTACTTC. Amino acid sequence: CSVEPSGSAYEQYF.

This clonotype was counted between two and nine times. This rearrangement joins TRBV7-2 to TRBJ2-5; no definite D call. The CDR3 has 12 amino acids. CDR1 SGHTA and CDR2 FQGNSA come from the germline V gene. Trimming pared 5 bases from V and 7 bases from J, leaving 11 bases between. The CDR3 coding sequence is TGTGCCAGCAGCCTCACTTATGGGACCCAGTACTTC. Translated: CASSLTYGTQYF.

Concerning this clonotype: The germline gene is not matched at one end of the junction; a read error may be the cause. This rearrangement joins TRBV15 to TRBJ1-3; D not certain. CDR3 length: 12 amino acids. CDR1 is LNHNV and CDR2 is YYDKDF in the germline V gene (reference sequence). The CDR3 DNA sequence: TGTGCCACCGGCAGATCCGGGAACACCATATATTTT. It yields the protein CATGRSGNTIYF.

V is TRBV14 and J is TRBJ1-2; possibly TRBD1 for D (5 bases). Per the germline V gene, CDR1 is SGHDN and CDR2 is FVKESK. The CDR3 has 14 residues. V lost 9 bases and J lost 4, with 18 bases in between. As DNA, the CDR3 is TGTGCCAGACGACAGATGAGAGGGGCCTATGGCTACACCTTC. The encoded protein is CARRQMRGAYGYTF.

V gene TRBV28 combines with J gene TRBJ2-7; 10 bases align to TRBD2. V dropped 3 bases and J dropped 5; count of bases not matched to a gene: 7. The CDR3 runs to 15 residues. From germline, CDR1 is MDHEN and CDR2 SYDVKM. The DNA for the CDR3 is TGTGCCAGCAGTTTCCGGACTAGCGGATCTCACGAGCAGTACTTC. Protein sequence: CASSFRTSGSHEQYF.